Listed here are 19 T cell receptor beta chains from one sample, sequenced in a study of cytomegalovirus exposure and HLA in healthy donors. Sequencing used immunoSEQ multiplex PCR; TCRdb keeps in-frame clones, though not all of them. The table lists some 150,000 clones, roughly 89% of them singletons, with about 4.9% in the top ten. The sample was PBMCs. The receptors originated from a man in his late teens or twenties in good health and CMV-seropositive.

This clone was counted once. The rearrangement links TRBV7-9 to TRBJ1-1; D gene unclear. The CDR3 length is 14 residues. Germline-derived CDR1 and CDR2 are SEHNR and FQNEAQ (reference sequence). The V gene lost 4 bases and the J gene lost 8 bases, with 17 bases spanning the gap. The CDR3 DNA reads TGTGCCAGCAGCTCCGACGCCAGACGAGGCGAAGCTTTCTTT. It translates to CASSSDARRGEAFF.

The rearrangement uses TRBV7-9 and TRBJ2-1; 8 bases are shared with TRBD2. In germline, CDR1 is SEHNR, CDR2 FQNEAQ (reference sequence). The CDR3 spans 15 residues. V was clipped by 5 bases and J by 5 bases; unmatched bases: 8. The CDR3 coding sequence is TGTGCCAGCAGCCCTCCGGGTAGCGGGAACAATGAGCAGTTCTTC. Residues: CASSPPGSGNNEQFF.

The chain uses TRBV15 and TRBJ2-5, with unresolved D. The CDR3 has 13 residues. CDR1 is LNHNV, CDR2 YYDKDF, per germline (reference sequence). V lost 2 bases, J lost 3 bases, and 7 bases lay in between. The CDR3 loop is CATSRLTEETQYF. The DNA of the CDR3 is TGTGCCACCAGCAGATTAACGGAAGAGACCCAGTACTTC.

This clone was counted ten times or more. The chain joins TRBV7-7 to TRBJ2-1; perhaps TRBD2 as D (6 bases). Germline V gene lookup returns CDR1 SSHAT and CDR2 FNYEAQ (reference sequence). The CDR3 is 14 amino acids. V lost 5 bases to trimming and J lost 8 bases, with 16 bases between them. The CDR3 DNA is TGTGCCAGCAGCCCGGGACTGGGTAGATATGAGCAGTTCTTC. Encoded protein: CASSPGLGRYEQFF.

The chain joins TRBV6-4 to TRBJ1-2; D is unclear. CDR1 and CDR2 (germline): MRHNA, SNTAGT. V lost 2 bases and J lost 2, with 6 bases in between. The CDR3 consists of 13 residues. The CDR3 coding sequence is TGTGCCAGCAGTGACGGCGGGAACTATGGCTACACCTTC. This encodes CASSDGGNYGYTF.

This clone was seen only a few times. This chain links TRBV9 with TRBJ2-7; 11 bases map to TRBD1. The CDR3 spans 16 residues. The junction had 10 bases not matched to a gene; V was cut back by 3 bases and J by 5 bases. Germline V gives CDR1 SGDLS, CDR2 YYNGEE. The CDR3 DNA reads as TGTGCCAGCAGCGCGTACGGGACAGGGGGTCCGGACGAGCAGTACTTC. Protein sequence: CASSAYGTGGPDEQYF.

The CDR3 sequence is CASSPGTRDIRAFF. CDR3 bases: TGTGCCAGCAGTCCTGGGACCCGGGACATAAGGGCTTTCTTT. The rearrangement links TRBV6-6 to TRBJ1-1, with D possibly matching TRBD1 (6 bases). The CDR3 covers 14 residues. The germline V gene encodes CDR1 MNHNY and CDR2 SVGAGI (reference sequence). Trimming stripped 5 bases from V and 11 bases from J, with 21 bases between.

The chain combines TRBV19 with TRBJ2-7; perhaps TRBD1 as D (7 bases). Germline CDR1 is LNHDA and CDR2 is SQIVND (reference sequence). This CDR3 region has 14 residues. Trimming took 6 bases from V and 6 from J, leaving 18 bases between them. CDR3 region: CASREGRGAGEQYF. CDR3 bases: TGTGCCAGTAGGGAAGGCAGGGGGGCCGGCGAGCAGTACTTC.

CDR3 sequence (DNA): TGTGCCAGCAGTTCGGGACAGCCGAACACTGAAGCTTTCTTT. Protein product: CASSSGQPNTEAFF. The rearrangement uses TRBV27 and TRBJ1-1; 7 bases align to TRBD1. Germline assignment: CDR1 MNHEY and CDR2 SMNVEV (reference sequence). This CDR3 is 14 amino acids long. V was pared by 4 bases and J by 1 base, with 3 bases of the junction left unmatched.

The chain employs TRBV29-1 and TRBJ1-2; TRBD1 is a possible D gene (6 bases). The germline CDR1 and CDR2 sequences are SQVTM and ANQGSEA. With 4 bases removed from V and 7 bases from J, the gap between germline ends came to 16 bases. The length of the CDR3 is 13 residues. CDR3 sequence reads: CSVAQAGGGGYTF. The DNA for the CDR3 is TGCAGCGTTGCCCAAGCGGGGGGCGGTGGCTACACCTTC.

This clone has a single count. CDR3 nucleotides: TGTGCCAGCAGCTTAGTTAACGGGGGCTCTGGAAACACCATATATTTT. It is translated as CASSLVNGGSGNTIYF. The chain recombines TRBV7-9 with TRBJ1-3; D might be TRBD1 (5 bases). CDR3 length: 16 amino acids. V was pared by 1 base and J by 0 bases, with 10 bases between. Germline V gives CDR1 SEHNR, CDR2 FQNEAQ (reference sequence).

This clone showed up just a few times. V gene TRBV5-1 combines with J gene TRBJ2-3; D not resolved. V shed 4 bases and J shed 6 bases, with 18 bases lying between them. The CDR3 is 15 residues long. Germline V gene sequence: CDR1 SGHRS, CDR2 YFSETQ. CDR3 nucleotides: TGCGCCAGCAGCCTACACGGAGTCGTTCGGGATACGCAGTATTTT. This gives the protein CASSLHGVVRDTQYF.

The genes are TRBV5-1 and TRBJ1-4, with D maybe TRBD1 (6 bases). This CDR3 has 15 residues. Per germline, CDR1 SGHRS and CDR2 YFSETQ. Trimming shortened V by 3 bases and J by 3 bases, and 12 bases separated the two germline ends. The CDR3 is CASSSRGPPNEKLFF. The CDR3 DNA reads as TGCGCCAGCAGCTCCAGGGGCCCACCTAATGAAAAACTGTTTTTT.

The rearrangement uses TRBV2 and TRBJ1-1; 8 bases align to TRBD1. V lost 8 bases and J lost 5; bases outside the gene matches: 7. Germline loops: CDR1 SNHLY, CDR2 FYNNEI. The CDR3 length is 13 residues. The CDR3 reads CASADRARTEAFF. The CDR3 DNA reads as TGTGCCAGCGCGGACAGGGCACGTACTGAAGCTTTCTTT. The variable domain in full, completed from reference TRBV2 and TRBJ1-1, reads EPEVTQTPSHQVTQMGQEVILRCVPISNHLYFYWYRQILGQKVEFLVSFYNNEISEKSEIFDDQFSVERPDGSNFTLKIRSTKLEDSAMYFCASADRARTEAFFGQGTRLTVV.

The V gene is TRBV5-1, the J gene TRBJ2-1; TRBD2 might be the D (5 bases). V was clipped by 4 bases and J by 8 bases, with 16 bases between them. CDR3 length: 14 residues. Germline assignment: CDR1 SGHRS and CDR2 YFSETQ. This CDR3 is CASSRLKAGDEQFF. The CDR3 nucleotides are TGCGCCAGCAGCCGACTAAAGGCGGGCGATGAGCAGTTCTTC.

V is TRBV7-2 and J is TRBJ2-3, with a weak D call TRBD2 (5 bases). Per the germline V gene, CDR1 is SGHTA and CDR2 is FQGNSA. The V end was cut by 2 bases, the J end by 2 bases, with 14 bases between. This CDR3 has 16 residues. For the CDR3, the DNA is TGTGCCAGCAGCTTAATACTAGTTATACCCACAGATACGCAGTATTTT. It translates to CASSLILVIPTDTQYF.

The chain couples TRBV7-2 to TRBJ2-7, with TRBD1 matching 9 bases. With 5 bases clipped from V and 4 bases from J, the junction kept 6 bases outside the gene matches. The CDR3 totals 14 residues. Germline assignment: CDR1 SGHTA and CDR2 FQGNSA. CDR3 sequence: CASSQDRGAYEQYF. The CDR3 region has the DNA TGTGCCAGCAGCCAGGACAGGGGAGCGTACGAGCAGTACTTC.

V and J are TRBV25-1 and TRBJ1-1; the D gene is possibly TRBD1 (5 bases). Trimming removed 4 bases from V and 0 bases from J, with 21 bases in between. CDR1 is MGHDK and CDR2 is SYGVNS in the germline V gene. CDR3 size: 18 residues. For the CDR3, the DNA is TGTGCCAGCAGTGGAAAGGGTAAGGGGTCCCCCGTGAACACTGAAGCTTTCTTT. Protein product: CASSGKGKGSPVNTEAFF. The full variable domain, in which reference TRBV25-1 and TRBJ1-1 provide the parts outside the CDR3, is EADIYQTPRYLVIGTGKKITLECSQTMGHDKMYWYQQDPGMELHLIHYSYGVNSTEKGDLSSESTVSRIRTEHFPLTLESARPSHTSQYLCASSGKGKGSPVNTEAFFGQGTRLTVV.

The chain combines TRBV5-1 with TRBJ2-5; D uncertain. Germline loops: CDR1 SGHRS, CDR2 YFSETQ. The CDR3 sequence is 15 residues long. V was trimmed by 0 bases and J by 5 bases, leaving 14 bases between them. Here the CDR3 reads CASSLEEVVVETQYF. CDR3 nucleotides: TGCGCCAGCAGCTTGGAAGAGGTGGTGGTGGAGACCCAGTACTTC.